The rows below give T cell receptor beta chains drawn from one sample of a study of T cell changes during pregnancy in multiple sclerosis. Sequenced by immunoSEQ multiplex PCR; TCRdb stores in-frame clones only, minus some. The sample consists of under 35,000 clones, approximately 94% of them appearing once. This sample comprised CD4+ T cells from peripheral blood mononuclear cells, obtained in the first trimester of pregnancy. The source is a female donor with multiple sclerosis, enrolled in a pregnancy study. The CDR3 runs from the conserved cysteine through the conserved F or W. Each record gives: clone size, D gene, V gene, J gene, CDR3 DNA, CDR3 protein. The D gene is left open where the match is weak. Rows give clone size only sometimes, using once, few, many, or a class for an expanded clone.

>.|TRBD1|TRBV29-1|TRBJ2-5
TGCAGCGCAAAACGGGACAGGGGTGAGACCCAGTACTTC
CSAKRDRGETQYF
>.|TRBD1|TRBV18|TRBJ1-3
TGTGCCAGCCCACTCGGGACAGGGGGAAACACCATATATTTT
CASPLGTGGNTIYF
>.|TRBD1|TRBV6-1|TRBJ1-2
TGTGCCAGCAGTGAAGGGTGGGCAGGGGGCGAGTCCCCCTATGGCTACACCTTC
CASSEGWAGGESPYGYTF
>once|TRBD1|TRBV6-1|TRBJ1-1
TGTGCCAGCAGCTACCGACAGGGTCTGAACACTGAAGCTTTCTTT
CASSYRQGLNTEAFF
>.|TRBD2|TRBV30|TRBJ2-3
TGTGCCTGGAGTCGGGGCGGGGGGGAGGATACGCAGTATTTT
CAWSRGGGEDTQYF
>.|TRBD1|TRBV4-1|TRBJ1-4
TGCGCCAGCAGCCAAGGCGGGGCGCCACAGGGGGGTGAAAAACTGTTTTTT
CASSQGGAPQGGEKLFF
>few|TRBD2|TRBV7-2|TRBJ2-7
TGTGCCAGCAGCCCCGGGACTAGCGGGAGGGCAGGTCCATCCTACGAGCAGTACTTC
CASSPGTSGRAGPSYEQYF
>.|TRBD1|TRBV6-1|TRBJ2-7
TGTGCCAGCAGCCGGGACAGGGCAGGGGACGAGCAGTACTTC
CASSRDRAGDEQYF
>.|.|TRBV6-6|TRBJ1-5
TGTGCCAGCAGTTACCTCCCCAGGCAAAGCAATCAGCCCCAGCATTTT
CASSYLPRQSNQPQHF
>.|.|TRBV5-1|TRBJ2-3
TGCGCCAGCACCTACCTAGCTTTATTAACAGATACGCAGTATTTT
CASTYLALLTDTQYF
>.|.|TRBV7-2|TRBJ1-2
TGTGCCAGCAGCCACAACCCTCAAGGGGCTGGTGGCTACACCTTC
CASSHNPQGAGGYTF
>.|TRBD1|TRBV6-5|TRBJ2-7
TGTGCCAGCAGCCCTCCGGGACAGGGGGCCTACGAGCAGTACTTC
CASSPPGQGAYEQYF
>.|.|TRBV4-3|TRBJ1-4
TGCGCCAGCAGCCAAAGACAGGATAATGAAAAACTGTTTTTT
CASSQRQDNEKLFF
>.|TRBD1|TRBV6-5|TRBJ1-1
TGTGCCAGCAGTTACCGGATACAGGGGGATACTGAAGCTTTCTTT
CASSYRIQGDTEAFF
>.|.|TRBV7-2|TRBJ1-2
TGTGCCAGCAGCTTATCCGGTGACAGAGCCTATGGCTACACCTTC
CASSLSGDRAYGYTF
>.|.|TRBV6-1|TRBJ1-1
TGTGCCAGCAGTTCCTTTAATATGAACACTGAAGCTTTCTTT
CASSSFNMNTEAFF
>once|.|TRBV6-5|TRBJ1-1
TGTGCCAGCAACCCTTCGGGGGGCTGGGTCACTGAAGCTTTCTTT
CASNPSGGWVTEAFF
>.|.|TRBV7-7|TRBJ2-5
TGTGCTAGCAGTAAAAGGCAGGGGAATCAAGAGACCCAGTACTTC
CASSKRQGNQETQYF
>.|TRBD1|TRBV27|TRBJ1-6
TGTGCCAGCAGTTTCGGGACAGCGAGCAATTCACCCCTCCACTTT
CASSFGTASNSPLHF
>.|TRBD1|TRBV14|TRBJ1-1
TGTGCCAGCAGCCAAGACTGGACAGGGCGAGCTTTCTTT
CASSQDWTGRAFF
>.|.|TRBV29-1|TRBJ2-3
TGCAGCGTTGGACTAGCAGATACGCAGTATTTT
CSVGLADTQYF
>.|TRBD1|TRBV2|TRBJ1-1
TGTGCCAGCAGTACCCAGGGGGCTTCGAACACTGAAGCTTTCTTT
CASSTQGASNTEAFF
>once|TRBD1|TRBV4-1|TRBJ2-3
TGCGTCAGCAGCCTCCAACAGGGGACGACAGATACGCAGTATTTT
CVSSLQQGTTDTQYF
>once|TRBD1|TRBV5-1|TRBJ2-2
TGCGCCAGCAGCCCCACCCGCATAACAGGGGGCCCCACCGGGGAGCTGTTTTTT
CASSPTRITGGPTGELFF
>.|.|TRBV4-2|TRBJ2-5
TGTGCCAGCAGCCAAGATTTGGGGGCCTTCACGGGAGAGACCCAGTACTTC
CASSQDLGAFTGETQYF
>.|TRBD1|TRBV11-2|TRBJ1-3
TGTGTCAGCCCGACAGGGTCCCTTTCCTCTGGAAACACCATATATTTT
CVSPTGSLSSGNTIYF
>.|TRBD2|TRBV9|TRBJ2-1
TGTGCCAGCAGCGTAGGTGGGGGGACTAGCGGGACGTACAATGAGCAGTTCTTC
CASSVGGGTSGTYNEQFF
>.|.|TRBV7-2|TRBJ2-3
TGTGCCAGCAGCCGCTCCCTCTTTCCTGAGAACACAGATACGCAGTATTTT
CASSRSLFPENTDTQYF
>.|TRBD1|TRBV7-9|TRBJ1-4
TGTGCCAGCAGCTCCCCCGACAGGGTTGTTGAAAAACTGTTTTTT
CASSSPDRVVEKLFF
>.|TRBD1|TRBV9|TRBJ1-5
TGTGCCAGCAGTCAGGGGGTTAGCAATCAGCCCCAGCATTTT
CASSQGVSNQPQHF